This is a list of T cell receptor beta chains from one sample in a study of response to subunit inactivated influenza vaccine. Via MiXCR, TCRdb re-called the RT-PCR reads, giving one row per CDR3 protein. The table has some 600,000 distinct CDR3 sequences, approximately 14% seen once. The source material was PBMCs from blood, sampled 14 days before vaccination. The receptors here all came from a man aged 45-60 years who received an inactivated influenza vaccine. Each CDR3 is given with its conserved first and last residue. Each record gives: clone size, V gene, J gene, CDR3 protein. Clone size appears in some rows only: once, few, many, or a class for an expanded clone.

clone size: many
V gene: TRBV7-9
J gene: TRBJ1-1
CDR3 protein: CASSLVGQLNTEAFF

clone size: -
V gene: TRBV27
J gene: TRBJ2-1
CDR3 protein: CASSLGREVVEQFF

clone size: -
V gene: TRBV11-2
J gene: TRBJ2-6
CDR3 protein: CASSSGRYSGANVLTF

clone size: -
V gene: TRBV20-1
J gene: TRBJ1-4
CDR3 protein: CSASPVRLTNEKLFF

clone size: -
V gene: TRBV11-2
J gene: TRBJ2-5
CDR3 protein: CASSLDAGGFETQYF

clone size: -
V gene: TRBV20-1
J gene: TRBJ1-2
CDR3 protein: CSARAPGGYGYTF

clone size: many
V gene: TRBV7-2
J gene: TRBJ2-2
CDR3 protein: CASSSRIGNTGELFF

clone size: few
V gene: TRBV28
J gene: TRBJ2-1
CDR3 protein: CASTSGLLSYNEQFF

clone size: few
V gene: TRBV5-6
J gene: TRBJ2-3
CDR3 protein: CASSPGAGGADTQYF

clone size: -
V gene: TRBV20-1
J gene: TRBJ2-5
CDR3 protein: CSARSSPRQETQYF

clone size: few
V gene: TRBV7-3
J gene: TRBJ2-3
CDR3 protein: CASRRTGRITDTQYF

clone size: -
V gene: TRBV19
J gene: TRBJ2-3
CDR3 protein: CASSGLDPVTDTQYF

clone size: -
V gene: TRBV7-2
J gene: TRBJ2-7
CDR3 protein: CASSLGPRGVYEQYF

clone size: few
V gene: TRBV30
J gene: TRBJ2-1
CDR3 protein: CAWSGGDEQFF

clone size: many
V gene: TRBV7-9
J gene: TRBJ1-1
CDR3 protein: CASSLVLGFPPEAFF

clone size: once
V gene: TRBV6-1
J gene: TRBJ1-1
CDR3 protein: CASSLGKGLNTEAFF